The rows below give T cell receptor beta chains drawn from one sample of a study of T cell responses to AZD1222 COVID-19 vaccine. Libraries were prepared by immunoSEQ multiplex PCR; TCRdb keeps only in-frame clonotypes and omits some of them. Of some 120,000 clones in the sample, 70% to 90% are singletons; the top ten hold roughly 4%. The specimen was peripheral blood, collected on day 0 of MenACWY control vaccination. The source is an adult in good health. The conserved cysteine and the conserved F or W are not part of the CDR3 here.

v_call	cdr3_aa
TRBV6-5	ASSFDRASGNTIY
TRBV19	ASSFGLNEKLF
TRBV6-5	ASSQGEGGDYGYT
TRBV29-1	SVEEPNSYEQY
TRBV5-8	ASSLSLGLMNTEAF
TRBV5-1	ASSSGQLQETQY
TRBV6-5	ASSYRTGASPLH
TRBV5-4	ASSPGTHTGELF
TRBV7-8	ASRGVGETQY
TRBV5-6	ASSQGTGAFDTGELF
TRBV25-1	ATGTSGYYNEQF
TRBV29-1	SVLRTAGNTIY
TRBV7-2	ASSPRRASPLH
TRBV4-2	ASSQDQTILETQY
TRBV6-1	ASSEDGPDTQY
TRBV11-1	ASSPQNTGELF
TRBV5-1	ASSITTGTNEQF
TRBV4-3	ASSQNRDSNQPQH
TRBV24-1	ATSRQGMSGELF
TRBV7-7	ASSAGGTGANVLT
TRBV10-3	AISESKLAGTDTQY
TRBV5-1	ASSHGQGGLEQY
TRBV30	AWALAVRMADTQY
TRBV27	ASSYGTGEYNSPLH
TRBV7-3	ASSPGRTSRETQY
TRBV7-2	ASSLGAGKETQY
TRBV11-3	ASSLGPGGTDTQY
TRBV4-3	ASSPGPFYQPQH
TRBV28	ASSPPGGAYEQY
TRBV11-2	ASSRGQGGYT
TRBV19	ASSQGQGQDQPQH
TRBV9	ASSVAWGHPNEQF